This entry lists 19 T cell receptor beta chains sequenced from one sample in a study of CD8+CD57+ T cells in acquired aplastic anemia. TCR beta VDJ and CDR3 were profiled, and genomic DNA was the template. TCRdb called the reads again in MiXCR, with one record for every CDR3 protein. Here the sample spans 200,000 or so distinct CDR3 sequences, less than 65% being singletons. Sequencing was carried out using sorted CD4+, CD8+, or CD8+CD57+ T cells (not recorded which) from PBMCs. These receptors all stem from a human donor with severe aplastic anemia or a healthy control (not recorded which).

The chain uses TRBV19 and TRBJ2-7, with TRBD1 matching over 8 bases. V shed 3 bases, J shed 3 bases, and the junction held 1 base outside the gene matches. The length of the CDR3 is 13 residues. CDR1 LNHDA and CDR2 SQIVND come from the germline V gene (reference sequence). The CDR3 DNA sequence: TGTGCCAGTAGTATTACAGGGGGCTACGAGCAGTACTTC. Its protein is CASSITGGYEQYF.

The chain recombines TRBV7-2 with TRBJ2-5; the D gene is possibly TRBD1 (6 bases). CDR3 length equals 16 residues. The germline CDR1 and CDR2 sequences are SGHTA and FQGNSA. The V gene lost 1 base and the J gene lost 4 bases, with 16 bases spanning the gap. CDR3 region: CASSLVGAVGRETQYF. CDR3 sequence (DNA): TGTGCCAGCAGCTTAGTGGGGGCGGTGGGACGAGAGACCCAGTACTTC.

The rearrangement uses TRBV5-4 and TRBJ2-7, with 10 nucleotides matching TRBD2. V was clipped by 4 bases and J by 5 bases; unmatched bases: 15. The germline gives CDR1 SGHNT, CDR2 YYREEE (reference sequence). There are 17 residues in the CDR3. Here the CDR3 reads CASSPLPPGTSDHEQYF. DNA for the CDR3: TGTGCCAGCAGCCCCCTCCCTCCGGGGACTAGCGACCACGAGCAGTACTTC. Based on the CDR3 plus reference TRBV5-4 and TRBJ2-7, the full variable domain is ETGVTQSPTHLIKTRGQQVTLRCSSQSGHNTVSWYQQALGQGPQFIFQYYREEENGRGNFPPRFSGLQFPNYSSELNVNALELDDSALYLCASSPLPPGTSDHEQYFGPGTRLTVT.

The gene calls are TRBV19 and TRBJ1-1, with 7 bases that match TRBD1. Germline CDR1 LNHDA, CDR2 SQIVND (reference sequence). This CDR3 is built from 12 residues. Unmatched junction bases numbered 2, after V lost 2 bases and J lost 8 bases. The DNA for the CDR3 is TGTGCCAGTAGTATACCGGGACAGGAAGCTTTCTTT. This sequence encodes CASSIPGQEAFF.

The gene calls are TRBV29-1 and TRBJ1-1, with D tentatively TRBD1 (6 bases). Germline CDR1 and CDR2: SQVTM and ANQGSEA. Trimming cost V 7 bases and J 0 bases, with 12 bases left between them. This CDR3 is built from 13 residues. CDR3 in DNA: TGCAGCGGGGGGGCCAACATGAACACTGAAGCTTTCTTT. Residues: CSGGANMNTEAFF.

This chain uses TRBV25-1 with TRBJ2-2; maybe TRBD1 (5 bases). Trimming left V 3 bases short and J 9 bases short, with 23 bases between. The CDR3 is 17 amino acids. Germline V gene data show CDR1 as MGHDK and CDR2 as SYGVNS. The CDR3 here is CASSDPLLEDQGRELFF. The CDR3 bases are TGTGCCAGCAGTGATCCTCTACTCGAGGACCAGGGAAGGGAGCTGTTTTTT.

The rearrangement uses TRBV7-9 and TRBJ2-7; D is possibly TRBD1 or TRBD2 (6 bases each). V was clipped by 5 bases and J by 2 bases, with 16 bases between them. Germline CDR1 is SEHNR and CDR2 is FQNEAQ (reference sequence). The CDR3 has 15 residues. CDR3 nucleotides: TGTGCCAGCAGCCAAGAGCCGGGGGCTACCTACGAGCAGTACTTC. The encoded protein is CASSQEPGATYEQYF.

About this clonotype itself: At one end the junction does not follow the germline gene, possibly because of a read error. The chain carries TRBV7-9 and TRBJ2-1; no clear D. CDR3 size: 11 residues. The germline CDR1 and CDR2 sequences are SEHNR and FQNEAQ (reference sequence). CDR3 nucleotides: TGTGCCAGCGGCTTAATCAATGAGCAGTTCTTC. Its protein is CASGLINEQFF.

This clonotype was found a few times. CDR3 DNA: TGTGCCACCGAACAGGGGAACCATGAGCAGTTCTTC. It codes for CATEQGNHEQFF. The gene calls are TRBV15 and TRBJ2-1, with 7 bases fitting TRBD1. V dropped 8 bases and J dropped 8; count of bases not matched to a gene: 6. Germline CDR1 and CDR2: LNHNV and YYDKDF (reference sequence). There are 12 residues in the CDR3.

This rearrangement joins TRBV7-8 to TRBJ2-5, with D perhaps TRBD2 (6 bases). This CDR3 is 15 amino acids long. Germline V gene sequence: CDR1 SGHVS, CDR2 FQNEAQ. V was cut by 1 base and J by 5 bases, with 14 bases left in between. The chain's CDR3 is CASSLELGRMETQYF. CDR3 nucleotides: TGTGCCAGCAGCTTAGAGTTAGGGAGGATGGAGACCCAGTACTTC.

This clonotype came up a few times. V is TRBV19 and J is TRBJ1-5; D perhaps matches TRBD1 (6 bases). The germline V and J ends were trimmed by 3 bases and 5 bases, with 11 bases remaining between them. In germline, CDR1 is LNHDA, CDR2 SQIVND (reference sequence). The CDR3 is 14 amino acids. The CDR3 DNA sequence: TGTGCCAGTAGTATGGGGACAAGTTATCAGCCCCAGCATTTT. As protein: CASSMGTSYQPQHF.

This clonotype was counted ten times or more. This chain uses TRBV19 with TRBJ2-7; D might be TRBD1 (5 bases). The V gene's germline CDR1 is LNHDA and CDR2 SQIVND (reference sequence). The CDR3 runs to 12 residues. V was clipped by 1 base and J by 5 bases, with 6 bases between them. CDR3 sequence reads: CASSIGGDEQYF. The CDR3 nucleotides read TGTGCCAGTAGTATAGGGGGCGACGAGCAGTACTTC.

The V and J genes are TRBV7-3 and TRBJ2-6; D is unresolved. The CDR3 loop spans 12 amino acids. CDR1 is SGHTA and CDR2 is FQGTGA in the germline V gene. V lost 6 bases and J lost 9, with 9 bases in between. The CDR3 sequence: CASSQDHNVLTF. The CDR3 coding sequence is TGTGCCAGCAGTCAGGACCACAACGTCCTGACTTTC. The complete variable domain, with remaining parts taken from reference TRBV7-3 and TRBJ2-6, reads GAGVSQTPSNKVTEKGKYVELRCDPISGHTALYWYRQSLGQGPEFLIYFQGTGAADDSGLPNDRFFAVRPEGSVSTLKIQRTERGDSAVYLCASSQDHNVLTFGAGSRLTVL.

The chain is built from TRBV4-1 and TRBJ2-3; TRBD1 is a possible D gene (6 bases). V shed 0 bases and J shed 2 bases, with 12 bases lying between them. From germline, CDR1 is MGHRA and CDR2 YSYEKL. The CDR3 has 16 amino acids. The CDR3 is CASSQDGRGVTDTQYF. DNA of the CDR3: TGCGCCAGCAGCCAAGATGGCAGGGGAGTCACAGATACGCAGTATTTT.

This clonotype was seen more than once but under ten times. This chain uses TRBV10-3 with TRBJ2-7; possible D gene TRBD2, 6 bases. There are 12 residues in the CDR3. Germline-derived CDR1 and CDR2 are ENHRY and SYGVKD. V lost 4 bases and J lost 9, with 13 bases in between. CDR3: CAISGGEGAQYF. For the CDR3, the DNA is TGTGCCATCAGTGGGGGGGAAGGCGCGCAGTACTTC.

There are a few counts of this clonotype. Being one base from a much bigger clone, this may be a read error. The chain links TRBV7-9 to TRBJ2-7; 7 bases map to TRBD2. This CDR3 is built from 16 residues. Trimming cost V 3 bases and J 3 bases; bases outside gene matches: 11. Germline V gene lookup returns CDR1 SEHNR and CDR2 FQNEAQ (reference sequence). The CDR3 sequence: CASSLFPGLRFYEQYF. CDR3 sequence (DNA): TGTGCCAGCAGCTTGTTTCCGGGACTACGTTTCTACGAGCAGTACTTC.

The chain joins TRBV15 to TRBJ1-1; no clear D. V dropped 1 base and J dropped 12 bases, with 9 bases sitting between them. Germline V gene sequence: CDR1 LNHNV, CDR2 YYDKDF (reference sequence). The CDR3 spans 11 residues. CDR3 sequence reads: CATSRGRETFF. As DNA, the CDR3 is TGTGCCACCAGCAGAGGAAGGGAGACTTTCTTT.

The rearrangement links TRBV7-3 to TRBJ2-1; tentatively, D is TRBD2 (5 bases). The ends were cut back, 8 bases at V and 0 bases at J, with 17 bases in the middle. The CDR3 is 16 residues long. Germline V lookup: CDR1 SGHTA, CDR2 FQGTGA. In nucleotides, the CDR3 is TGTGCCAGCCGAGGGCCGGTCCCTCACTCCTACAATGAGCAGTTCTTC. Translating gives CASRGPVPHSYNEQFF.

The J gene is TRBJ1-2, the V gene TRBV15; D unresolved. This CDR3 has 14 residues. Germline lookup yields CDR1 LNHNV and CDR2 YYDKDF (reference sequence). V lost 0 bases and J 4 bases, leaving 9 bases between the germline ends. The CDR3 DNA is TGTGCCACCAGCAGAGATCGAGAGGGCTATGGCTACACCTTC. This translates into CATSRDREGYGYTF.